This T cell receptor beta chain was sequenced in a study of siplizumab effects on memory and regulatory T cells. Germline CDR1 LNHNV, CDR2 YYDKDF (reference sequence). V lost 3 bases to trimming and J lost 5 bases; unmatched junction nucleotides: 7. This CDR3 is 15 amino acids long. Per individual sample, 90,000 to 100,000 TCR templates were assayed. Assay used: immunoSEQ multiplex PCR; TCRdb lists only in-frame clones, some missing. The sample contains 15,000 to 20,000 clones, 35% to 55% of which appear only once. In regard to this clone: Its cognate antigen is unknown.

The authors cocultured the mixed lymphocyte reaction cells at 37 degrees C for about six days. CFSE-labelled responders and Violet Dye-labelled stimulators, both PBMCs, were mixed 1:1. This receptor was identified in a human donor in good health; the cells came from an allogeneic mixed lymphocyte reaction. Sample: CFSE-low (dividing) CD4+ T cells sorted from an allogeneic mixed lymphocyte reaction. This chain connects TRBV15 to TRBJ2-5; 9 bases agree with TRBD1. CDR3 DNA sequence: TGTGCCACCAGCAGTCGACAGGGGGTCTGGGAGACCCAGTACTTC. Protein sequence: CATSSRQGVWETQYF.